The 21 T cell receptor beta chains in this list originate from one sample, sequenced in a study of blood T cell repertoires in COVID-19. Clones were read by immunoSEQ multiplex PCR, and TCRdb kept only the in-frame ones, dropping some. The profile shows 84,000 or so clones, roughly 89% of them singletons. The sequenced material came from peripheral blood. The receptor set was obtained from a man in his 60s with acute or convalescent COVID-19.

The V call is TRBV6-5, the J call TRBJ2-2; 9 nucleotides match TRBD1. This CDR3 contains 15 residues. The ends lost 4 bases at V and 3 bases at J; junction bases unmatched: 3. Germline CDR1 is MNHEY and CDR2 is SVGAGI. The CDR3 spells CASSWRTGDTGELFF. CDR3 sequence (DNA): TGTGCCAGCAGTTGGAGGACAGGGGACACCGGGGAGCTGTTTTTT.

The chain combines TRBV7-9 with TRBJ1-4; D not certain. The CDR3 has 12 amino acids. Deletions cut 1 base from V and 8 bases from J, with 5 bases between. The germline CDR1 and CDR2 sequences are SEHNR and FQNEAQ (reference sequence). The CDR3 DNA follows: TGTGCCAGCAGCTTAGTAGCGGAAAAACTGTTTTTT. It specifies CASSLVAEKLFF.

The gene calls are TRBV10-2 and TRBJ2-1, with unresolved D. CDR1 and CDR2 (germline): WSHSY, SAAADI. The CDR3 sequence is 13 residues long. Trimming removed 4 bases at V and 5 bases at J, with 9 bases between. In DNA form, the CDR3 reads TGCGCCAGCAGTGTAGACTTGAACAATGAGCAGTTCTTC. Its protein is CASSVDLNNEQFF.

This chain uses TRBV4-2 with TRBJ1-5, with 7 bases that match TRBD1. The CDR3 has 15 residues. Germline-derived CDR1 and CDR2 are LGHNA and YNFKEQ. Germline trimming cut 0 bases from V and 7 bases from J; bases unmatched to any gene: 6. CDR3 bases: TGTGCCAGCAGCCAAGACCCGACAGGGACCCAGCCCCAGCATTTT. It specifies CASSQDPTGTQPQHF.

Worth noting for this clone: A read error may account for a junction end that differs from germline. The genes are TRBV27 and TRBJ2-1, with 7 bases fitting TRBD1. Germline V lookup: CDR1 MNHEY, CDR2 SMNVEV (reference sequence). This CDR3 has 15 amino acids. CDR3 DNA sequence: TGTGCCGGCAGTTACGACAGGGACCCTAGGAATGAGCAGTTCTTC. This encodes CAGSYDRDPRNEQFF.

The chain recombines TRBV10-3 with TRBJ1-1; D perhaps matches TRBD1 (5 bases). The V and J ends lost 6 bases and 0 bases respectively, with 8 bases between them. The germline V gene encodes CDR1 ENHRY and CDR2 SYGVKD. The CDR3 runs 13 residues. CDR3 in amino acids: CAIRTTVNTEAFF. CDR3 nucleotide sequence: TGTGCCATCAGGACGACAGTGAACACTGAAGCTTTCTTT.

There are a few counts of this clone. The rearrangement joins TRBV5-6 to TRBJ2-7; 9 nucleotides line up with TRBD1. This CDR3 is 14 amino acids long. V gave up 3 bases and J gave up 8 bases; unmatched junction bases: 9. Germline V gives CDR1 SGHDT, CDR2 YYEEEE. The CDR3 nucleotides read TGTGCCAGCAGCTGGACGGGACAGGGAGGCAAGCAGTACTTC. Its protein product is CASSWTGQGGKQYF.

This chain links TRBV5-6 with TRBJ1-2, with D maybe TRBD1 (6 bases). The germline CDR1 and CDR2 sequences are SGHDT and YYEEEE. The CDR3 has 15 amino acids. Trimming pared 4 bases from V and 4 bases from J, leaving 17 bases between. CDR3 residues: CASSPQSGAGYGYTF. CDR3 nucleotide sequence: TGTGCCAGCAGCCCACAATCAGGGGCAGGCTATGGCTACACCTTC.

This chain connects TRBV28 to TRBJ2-7; 7 bases are a match to TRBD2. Germline CDR1 is MDHEN and CDR2 is SYDVKM. The CDR3 spans 15 residues. Trimming removed 1 base from V and 2 bases from J; junction bases left unmatched: 5. The CDR3 protein is CASSLFGGVTYEQYF. The CDR3 nucleotides read TGTGCCAGCAGTTTATTTGGGGGGGTAACCTACGAGCAGTACTTC.

The chain carries TRBV7-8 and TRBJ1-4; D is unclear. This CDR3 spans 16 amino acids. Germline V gene lookup returns CDR1 SGHVS and CDR2 FQNEAQ. V was trimmed by 5 bases and J by 2 bases, leaving 15 bases between them. The CDR3 loop is CASSPVRGLTNEKLFF. The CDR3 nucleotides read TGTGCCAGCAGCCCCGTTCGTGGGCTCACTAATGAAAAACTGTTTTTT.

V gene TRBV30 combines with J gene TRBJ2-3; the D gene is possibly TRBD2 (7 bases). The CDR3 sequence is 16 residues long. The germline gives CDR1 GTSNPN, CDR2 SVGIG (reference sequence). Trimming left V 3 bases short and J 0 bases short, with 16 bases between. The CDR3 DNA follows: TGTGCCTGGAGACCTTTTGGGGGGGCTAGCACAGATACGCAGTATTTT. It encodes CAWRPFGGASTDTQYF. The entire variable domain, with the rest obtained from reference TRBV30 and TRBJ2-3, is as follows: SQTIHQWPATLVQPVGSPLSLECTVEGTSNPNLYWYRQAAGRGLQLLFYSVGIGQISSEVPQNLSASRPQDRQFILSSKKLLLSDSGFYLCAWRPFGGASTDTQYFGPGTRLTVL.

V gene TRBV6-4 combines with J gene TRBJ1-2; D gene uncertain. The CDR3 contains 14 residues. Trimming removed 5 bases from V and 7 bases from J, with 17 bases in between. Germline V gene lookup returns CDR1 MRHNA and CDR2 SNTAGT. CDR3 residues: CASSSEAQLGGYTF. In DNA form, the CDR3 reads TGTGCCAGCAGTTCCGAGGCTCAACTGGGTGGCTACACCTTC.

The chain couples TRBV11-2 to TRBJ2-1; TRBD2 matches at 12 bases. J gave up 4 bases and V 5 bases, and 15 bases lay outside the gene matches. Germline CDR1 reads SGHAT; CDR2 reads FQNNGV. CDR3 length equals 19 residues. CDR3 amino acids: CASSHPTSGGVNRYNEQFF. Written as DNA, the CDR3 is TGTGCCAGCAGCCATCCGACTAGCGGGGGAGTGAATAGGTACAATGAGCAGTTCTTC.

The chain joins TRBV27 to TRBJ1-6; 8 nucleotides agree with TRBD1. Per the germline V gene, CDR1 is MNHEY and CDR2 is SMNVEV (reference sequence). V lost 4 bases to trimming and J lost 9 bases; unmatched junction nucleotides: 8. The CDR3 has 15 residues. The CDR3 DNA reads TGTGCCAGCAGTTCATCAGGACAGGGCGGTTCACCCCTCCACTTT. Residues: CASSSSGQGGSPLHF.

The V gene is TRBV19, the J gene TRBJ2-5, with 8 bases lining up with TRBD1. Germline V gene lookup returns CDR1 LNHDA and CDR2 SQIVND (reference sequence). With 4 bases clipped from V and 5 bases from J, the junction kept 12 bases outside the gene matches. CDR3 length equals 16 residues. CDR3 DNA sequence: TGTGCCAGTAGTACCGAACACAGGGGGATTACGGAGACCCAGTACTTC. This gives the protein CASSTEHRGITETQYF.

This chain connects TRBV2 to TRBJ1-4, with D maybe TRBD1 (6 bases). Germline V CDR1 and CDR2: SNHLY, FYNNEI. With 7 bases removed from V and 4 bases from J, the gap between germline ends came to 16 bases. The length of the CDR3 is 15 residues. In nucleotides, the CDR3 is TGTGCCAGCAACGGGGACACCGAAGTTAATGAAAAACTGTTTTTT. Its protein product is CASNGDTEVNEKLFF.

This clone has only one observation. The gene calls are TRBV4-3 and TRBJ1-4, with a weak D call TRBD1 (5 bases). Germline assignment: CDR1 LGHNA and CDR2 YSLEER. This CDR3 contains 13 residues. Trimming stripped 6 bases from V and 13 bases from J, with 18 bases between. CDR3 nucleotide sequence: TGCGCCAGCAGGTCCAATCAGGGCCACAGACTGTTTTTT. This gives the protein CASRSNQGHRLFF.

This sequence joins TRBV2 and TRBJ2-2, with 11 bases aligning to TRBD1. CDR1 and CDR2 from the germline V gene are SNHLY and FYNNEI. The CDR3 runs to 15 residues. The V and J ends lost 7 bases and 4 bases, in that order; junction bases with no gene match: 5. Here the CDR3 reads CASTWGTGGTGELFF. CDR3 nucleotide sequence: TGTGCCAGCACCTGGGGGACAGGGGGCACCGGGGAGCTGTTTTTT. Combining the CDR3 with reference TRBV2 and TRBJ2-2 gives the whole variable domain EPEVTQTPSHQVTQMGQEVILRCVPISNHLYFYWYRQILGQKVEFLVSFYNNEISEKSEIFDDQFSVERPDGSNFTLKIRSTKLEDSAMYFCASTWGTGGTGELFFGEGSRLTVL.

The chain joins TRBV9 to TRBJ2-4, with TRBD1 matching over 8 bases. With 3 bases clipped from V and 1 base from J, the junction kept 6 bases outside the gene matches. CDR1 and CDR2 from the germline V gene are SGDLS and YYNGEE. This CDR3 is built from 16 residues. The chain's CDR3 is CASSDGQGKAKNIQYF. The CDR3, as DNA: TGTGCCAGCAGCGACGGACAGGGAAAGGCCAAAAACATTCAGTACTTC.

DNA of the CDR3: TGCGCCAGCAGCTTAGCGGAAACTAGTCCAACAGATACGCAGTATTTT. Protein: CASSLAETSPTDTQYF. The V and J genes are TRBV5-1 and TRBJ2-3; possible D gene TRBD2, 5 bases. Trimming pared 2 bases from V and 3 bases from J, leaving 16 bases between. Germline CDR1 reads SGHRS; CDR2 reads YFSETQ. This CDR3 is 16 amino acids long.

CDR3 DNA sequence: TGTGCCAGCAGTTTTGCCGAGAACTATGGCTACACCTTC. It is translated as CASSFAENYGYTF. This sequence joins TRBV12-3 or TRBV12-4 and TRBJ1-2; no clear D. The V gene lost 3 bases and the J gene lost 2 bases, with 7 bases spanning the gap. The length of the CDR3 is 13 residues.